This T cell receptor (beta chain) was found in a study of identical twins. In every case, the donor was a healthy Caucasian. Overall study results and limits: Reduced insertions were recorded for abundant cord blood beta clonotypes, with no such pattern in memory repertoires.

The table lists this clonotype with many counts. The antigen is undetermined. MiXCR, run by TCRdb on the 5' RACE reads, gives a single entry per CDR3 protein. The sample includes 130,000 to 150,000 distinct CDR3 sequences, around 3.6% of them seen just once. Sequencing was carried out using memory T cells sorted from blood. The receptor's source is a man younger than 35 in good health.

CDR3 amino acids: CATSREMTGTGGADTQYF. CDR3 DNA: TGTGCCACCAGCAGAGAGATGACCGGGACAGGGGGAGCAGATACGCAGTATTTT. The chain combines TRBV15 with TRBJ2-3; 11 bases are a match to TRBD1. Trimming at V came to 0 bases and at J to 4 bases, leaving 9 bases not matched to a gene. The CDR3 extends over 18 amino acids. CDR1 and CDR2 from the germline V gene are LNHNV and YYDKDF (reference sequence).